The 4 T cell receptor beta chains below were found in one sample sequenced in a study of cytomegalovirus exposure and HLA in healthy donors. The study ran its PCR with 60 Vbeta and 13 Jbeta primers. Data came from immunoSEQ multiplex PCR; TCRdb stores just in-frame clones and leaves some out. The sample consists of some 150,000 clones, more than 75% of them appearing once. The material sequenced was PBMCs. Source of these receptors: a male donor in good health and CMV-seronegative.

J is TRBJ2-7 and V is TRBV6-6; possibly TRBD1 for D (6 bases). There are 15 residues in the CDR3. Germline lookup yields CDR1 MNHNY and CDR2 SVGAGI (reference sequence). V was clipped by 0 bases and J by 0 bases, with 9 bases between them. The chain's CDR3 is CASSYSDSSSYEQYF. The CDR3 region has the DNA TGTGCCAGCAGTTACTCGGACAGCAGCTCCTACGAGCAGTACTTC.

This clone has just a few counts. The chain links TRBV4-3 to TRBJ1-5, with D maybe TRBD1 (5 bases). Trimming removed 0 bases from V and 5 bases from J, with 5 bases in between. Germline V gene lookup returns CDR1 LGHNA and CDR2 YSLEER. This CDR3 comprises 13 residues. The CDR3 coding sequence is TGCGCCAGCAGCCAAGACAGGGATCAGCCCCAGCATTTT. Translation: CASSQDRDQPQHF.

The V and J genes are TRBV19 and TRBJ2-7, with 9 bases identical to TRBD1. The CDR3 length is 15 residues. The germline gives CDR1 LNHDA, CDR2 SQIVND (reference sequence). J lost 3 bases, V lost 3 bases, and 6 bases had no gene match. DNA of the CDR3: TGTGCCAGTAGTATCGGGACAGGGCCCTACTACGAGCAGTACTTC. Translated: CASSIGTGPYYEQYF.

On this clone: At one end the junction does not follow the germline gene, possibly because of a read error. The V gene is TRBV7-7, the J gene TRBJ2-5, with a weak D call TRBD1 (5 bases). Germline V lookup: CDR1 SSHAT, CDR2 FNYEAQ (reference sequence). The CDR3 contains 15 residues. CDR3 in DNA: TGTGCTAGCAGCTTAGGTGGAGTTAGGGGAGAGACCCAGTACTTC. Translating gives CASSLGGVRGETQYF.